The 32 T cell receptor beta chains below all came from one sample that was sequenced in a study of CD8 T cells in Susac syndrome. With random hexamers, reverse transcription was performed on about 0.5 to 1 ug of RNA. One entry per CDR3 protein results from TCRdb running MiXCR on the immunoSEQ multiplex PCR reads. The sample holds some 100,000 distinct CDR3 sequences, 80% to 95% seen once. The sample taken for sequencing was CD4+ T cells from PBMCs. These receptors came from a human donor in good health.

The chain employs TRBV6-5 and TRBJ2-1; TRBD2 might be the D (6 bases). Germline loops: CDR1 MNHEY, CDR2 SVGAGI. Trimming removed 4 bases at V and 8 bases at J, with 15 bases between. The CDR3 loop spans 14 amino acids. CDR3 region: CASSFGGPVYEQFF. The CDR3 DNA reads as TGTGCCAGCAGTTTCGGGGGTCCGGTCTATGAGCAGTTCTTC.

The chain combines TRBV25-1 with TRBJ2-7; D gene ambiguous. This CDR3 is built from 15 residues. Trimming left V 0 bases short and J 5 bases short, with 14 bases between. Per germline, CDR1 MGHDK and CDR2 SYGVNS. The CDR3 DNA reads TGTGCCAGCAGTGAATATAACCCGCTTTACAACGAGCAGTACTTC. Translating gives CASSEYNPLYNEQYF.

The chain has TRBV5-1 and TRBJ2-3; D is undetermined. The germline V gene encodes CDR1 SGHRS and CDR2 YFSETQ. The V and J ends lost 0 bases and 2 bases respectively, with 16 bases between them. CDR3 length: 17 amino acids. CDR3 loop: CASSLASGFPFTDTQYF. The CDR3 DNA is TGCGCCAGCAGCTTGGCTTCAGGTTTTCCGTTCACAGATACGCAGTATTTT.

The J gene is TRBJ2-1, the V gene TRBV19; 7 positions agree with TRBD2. This CDR3 region has 13 residues. Germline loops: CDR1 LNHDA, CDR2 SQIVND (reference sequence). V dropped 6 bases and J dropped 1; count of bases not matched to a gene: 0. As DNA, the CDR3 is TGTGCCAGTAGCGGGAGGTCCTACAATGAGCAGTTCTTC. Translation: CASSGRSYNEQFF.

This clonotype was observed a handful of times. The rearrangement joins TRBV5-6 to TRBJ2-3, with 8 bases lining up with TRBD1. CDR1 and CDR2 (germline): SGHDT, YYEEEE. V was clipped by 5 bases and J by 1 base; unmatched bases: 3. The CDR3 runs 14 residues. The CDR3 bases are TGTGCCAGCAGTCAGGGACAGGGCACAGATACGCAGTATTTT. Amino acid sequence: CASSQGQGTDTQYF.

The rearrangement uses TRBV6-5 and TRBJ1-1, with a possible D match to TRBD1 (6 bases). The CDR3 loop spans 13 amino acids. V lost 10 bases to trimming and J lost 4 bases, with 16 bases between them. Germline lookup yields CDR1 MNHEY and CDR2 SVGAGI. DNA of the CDR3: TGTGCCACTCTGGGGGCGGCGGGCACTGAAGCTTTCTTT. This gives the protein CATLGAAGTEAFF.

The chain employs TRBV29-1 and TRBJ1-5; D ambiguous. This CDR3 region has 13 residues. Deletions cut 7 bases from V and 2 bases from J, with 12 bases between. CDR1 SQVTM and CDR2 ANQGSEA come from the germline V gene. CDR3 amino acids: CSAGEVGNQPQHF. The CDR3, as DNA: TGCAGCGCCGGGGAGGTTGGCAATCAGCCCCAGCATTTT.

The rearrangement uses TRBV15 and TRBJ2-1; 10 positions agree with TRBD1. With V trimmed by 11 bases and J by 2 bases, 9 bases remained unmatched. The CDR3 sequence is 15 residues long. Germline lookup yields CDR1 LNHNV and CDR2 YYDKDF (reference sequence). The CDR3 DNA is TGTGCCGCTTCTCCGGGACAGGGGCCCTACAATGAGCAGTTCTTC. Translated, it gives CAASPGQGPYNEQFF.

J is TRBJ1-4 and V is TRBV4-1, with a weak D call TRBD1 (5 bases). Looked up from germline, CDR1 is MGHRA and CDR2 is YSYEKL. This CDR3 spans 15 amino acids. Trimming removed 1 base from V and 8 bases from J, with 14 bases in between. CDR3 in amino acids: CASSQAQGDPEKLFF. CDR3 DNA: TGCGCCAGCAGCCAAGCTCAGGGCGACCCCGAAAAACTGTTTTTT.

The chain has TRBV5-6 and TRBJ2-7; D call uncertain. This CDR3 is 14 amino acids long. V was cut by 3 bases and J by 1 base, with 11 bases left in between. In germline, CDR1 is SGHDT, CDR2 YYEEEE. For the CDR3, the DNA is TGTGCCAGCAGCTCGTACACAGCTTCCTACGAGCAGTACTTC. Translation: CASSSYTASYEQYF.

This sequence joins TRBV11-2 and TRBJ2-2, with TRBD1 identical over 7 bases. This CDR3 has 14 residues. Germline V gene sequence: CDR1 SGHAT, CDR2 FQNNGV. Trimming at V came to 7 bases and at J to 2 bases, leaving 4 bases not matched to a gene. The CDR3 loop reads CASNRGLNTGELFF. The DNA of the CDR3 is TGTGCCAGCAACAGGGGCTTAAACACCGGGGAGCTGTTTTTT. Looking up the rest from reference TRBV11-2 and TRBJ2-2 gives the full variable domain: EAGVAQSPRYKIIEKRQSVAFWCNPISGHATLYWYQQILGQGPKLLIQFQNNGVVDDSQLPKDRFSAERLKGVDSTLKIQPAKLEDSAVYLCASNRGLNTGELFFGEGSRLTVL.

V gene TRBV6-5 combines with J gene TRBJ2-7; 14 bases agree with TRBD2. The CDR3 is 14 amino acids. The germline V gene encodes CDR1 MNHEY and CDR2 SVGAGI. V shed 6 bases and J 5 bases; nucleotides not matched to a gene: 3. CDR3 loop: CASRRGLAGDEQYF. Written as DNA, the CDR3 is TGTGCCAGCAGGAGGGGACTAGCGGGAGACGAGCAGTACTTC.

The rearrangement links TRBV6-2 or TRBV6-3 to TRBJ2-5, with a possible D match to TRBD2 (7 bases). The V and J ends lost 6 bases and 6 bases respectively, with 17 bases between them. From germline, CDR1 is MNHEY and CDR2 SVGEGT. The CDR3 loop spans 14 amino acids. The CDR3 sequence is CASSQGGGIKTQYF. Written as DNA, the CDR3 is TGTGCCAGCAGCCAAGGGGGGGGCATAAAGACCCAGTACTTC.

The chain recombines TRBV29-1 with TRBJ2-1; perhaps D is TRBD1 or TRBD2 (5 bases each). CDR1 SQVTM and CDR2 ANQGSEA come from the germline V gene. The CDR3 length is 13 residues. The CDR3 sequence: CSFRDGRYNEQFF. The CDR3 DNA reads TGCAGTTTTAGGGACGGTCGGTACAATGAGCAGTTCTTC.

The chain joins TRBV9 to TRBJ2-7; D not resolved. Trimming took 0 bases from V and 3 from J, leaving 10 bases between them. The CDR3 consists of 14 residues. Per the germline V gene, CDR1 is SGDLS and CDR2 is YYNGEE. The CDR3 DNA sequence: TGTGCCAGCAGCGTAGCCCAAGGTGGCTACGAGCAGTACTTC. Its protein product is CASSVAQGGYEQYF.

This chain connects TRBV19 to TRBJ1-2; no clear D. The CDR3 spans 16 residues. V lost 4 bases and J 5 bases, leaving 20 bases between the germline ends. Germline V lookup: CDR1 LNHDA, CDR2 SQIVND (reference sequence). CDR3 bases: TGTGCCAGTAGTACCTTCGCCATCCGACCGGAGTATGGCTACACCTTC. Its translation is CASSTFAIRPEYGYTF.

This chain connects TRBV7-2 to TRBJ2-2; D ambiguous. This CDR3 contains 12 residues. In germline, CDR1 is SGHTA, CDR2 FQGNSA. Trimming shortened V by 4 bases and J by 8 bases, and 8 bases separated the two germline ends. The CDR3 region has the DNA TGTGCCAGCAGCTCCGATTGGGGGGAGCTGTTTTTT. This encodes CASSSDWGELFF.

This clonotype was observed a few times. V and J are TRBV7-2 and TRBJ1-4; no reliable D call. This CDR3 contains 15 residues. The V end was cut by 5 bases, the J end by 0 bases, with 10 bases between. The germline gives CDR1 SGHTA, CDR2 FQGNSA. In DNA form, the CDR3 reads TGTGCCAGCAGCCCCCCAGGTGCAACTAATGAAAAACTGTTTTTT. It codes for CASSPPGATNEKLFF. Full variable domain (outside the CDR3, taken from reference TRBV7-2 and TRBJ1-4): GAGVSQSPSNKVTEKGKDVELRCDPISGHTALYWYRQSLGQGLEFLIYFQGNSAPDKSGLPSDRFSAERTGGSVSTLTIQRTQQEDSAVYLCASSPPGATNEKLFFGSGTQLSVL.

This chain links TRBV20-1 with TRBJ2-2, with a possible D match to TRBD1 (6 bases). CDR1 is DFQATT, CDR2 SNEGSKA, per germline (reference sequence). The V end was cut by 3 bases, the J end by 4 bases, with 12 bases between. The CDR3 covers 14 residues. For the CDR3, the DNA is TGCAGTGCTAGGGCCGGGACATCCACCGGGGAGCTGTTTTTT. It is translated as CSARAGTSTGELFF.

The genes are TRBV19 and TRBJ2-2; D not certain. With 5 bases removed from V and 6 bases from J, the gap between germline ends came to 13 bases. The CDR3 totals 14 residues. Looked up from germline, CDR1 is LNHDA and CDR2 is SQIVND (reference sequence). The CDR3, as DNA: TGTGCCAGTAGTTCCGCCAGTATGGCCGGGGAGCTGTTTTTT. As protein: CASSSASMAGELFF.

This clonotype was picked up one time. The J gene is TRBJ2-7, the V gene TRBV6-5; 9 bases map to TRBD1. V shed 5 bases and J 3 bases; nucleotides not matched to a gene: 8. This CDR3 comprises 15 residues. Germline V gene lookup returns CDR1 MNHEY and CDR2 SVGAGI. The CDR3 sequence: CASSQSGTGYYEQYF. CDR3 nucleotides: TGTGCCAGCAGTCAATCCGGGACAGGGTACTACGAGCAGTACTTC.

J is TRBJ1-1 and V is TRBV27; 7 bases map to TRBD1. The CDR3 runs 12 residues. CDR1 and CDR2 from the germline V gene are MNHEY and SMNVEV (reference sequence). J gave up 11 bases and V 3 bases, and 6 bases lay outside the gene matches. This chain's CDR3 is CASSFPGTAAFF. DNA of the CDR3: TGTGCCAGCAGTTTCCCCGGGACAGCTGCTTTCTTT.

This sequence joins TRBV29-1 and TRBJ2-5, with D possibly TRBD1 on 5 matching bases. V dropped 5 bases and J dropped 5 bases, with 9 bases sitting between them. Per germline, CDR1 SQVTM and CDR2 ANQGSEA. This CDR3 contains 11 residues. CDR3 nucleotides: TGCAGCGTTACCCCAGGGGAGACCCAGTACTTC. It codes for CSVTPGETQYF.

This clonotype was observed a handful of times. The chain has TRBV7-2 and TRBJ2-7; 9 nucleotides line up with TRBD1. The germline CDR1 and CDR2 sequences are SGHTA and FQGNSA. This CDR3 has 16 amino acids. With 5 bases clipped from V and 6 bases from J, the junction kept 14 bases outside the gene matches. The CDR3 here is CASSLRPGQGRGEQYF. The CDR3 region has the DNA TGTGCCAGCAGCCTACGTCCGGGACAGGGAAGGGGCGAGCAGTACTTC.

V and J are TRBV5-8 and TRBJ2-1; 8 bases agree with TRBD2. J was trimmed by 5 bases and V by 0 bases; bases with no gene match: 13. From germline, CDR1 is SGHTS and CDR2 YDEGEE. The CDR3 runs to 18 residues. The CDR3 DNA is TGTGCCAGCAGCTTGGTTCCGGGAGCGGGGGAGGTAAACAATGAGCAGTTCTTC. Encoded protein: CASSLVPGAGEVNNEQFF. Variable domain in full (rest from reference TRBV5-8 and TRBJ2-1): EAGVTQSPTHLIKTRGQQATLRCSPISGHTSVYWYQQALGLGLQFLLWYDEGEERNRGNFPPRFSGRQFPNYSSELNVNALELEDSALYLCASSLVPGAGEVNNEQFFGPGTRLTVL.

This chain uses TRBV14 with TRBJ1-3; D is ambiguous. Germline CDR1 reads SGHDN; CDR2 reads FVKESK. V gave up 1 base and J gave up 0 bases, with 7 bases separating them. The CDR3 runs 15 residues. CDR3 in DNA: TGTGCCAGCAGCCAAGTCGTTCTCTCTGGAAACACCATATATTTT. Residues: CASSQVVLSGNTIYF.

The rearrangement uses TRBV6-2 or TRBV6-3 and TRBJ2-7; D uncertain. This CDR3 is built from 14 residues. V dropped 9 bases and J dropped 5 bases, with 20 bases sitting between them. From germline, CDR1 is MNHEY and CDR2 SVGEGT. The CDR3: CASSISAILDEQYF. Written as DNA, the CDR3 is TGTGCCAGTTCAATTTCTGCTATTTTAGACGAGCAGTACTTC.

In its sample, this clonotype was seen once. V and J are TRBV7-2 and TRBJ2-7; 7 bases are a match to TRBD1. J lost 3 bases, V lost 0 bases, and 5 bases had no gene match. CDR3 size: 15 residues. Germline CDR1 reads SGHTA; CDR2 reads FQGNSA. CDR3 residues: CASSLAVGQDYEQYF. CDR3 in DNA: TGTGCCAGCAGCTTAGCGGTAGGACAGGACTACGAGCAGTACTTC.

V usage is TRBV20-1 and J usage is TRBJ2-2; D is perhaps TRBD2 (6 bases). The V and J ends lost 7 bases and 6 bases respectively, with 15 bases between them. The CDR3 spans 13 residues. The germline V gene has CDR1 DFQATT and CDR2 SNEGSKA (reference sequence). The DNA of the CDR3 is TGCAGTGTTTACGGGACTGGGGCCGGGGAGCTGTTTTTT. It translates to CSVYGTGAGELFF.

Written as DNA, the CDR3 is TGTGCCAGCAGTTACGCGGGAAGGGCTAATGAAAAACTGTTTTTT. It codes for CASSYAGRANEKLFF. The gene calls are TRBV6-5 and TRBJ1-4; no clear D. Germline lookup yields CDR1 MNHEY and CDR2 SVGAGI. V lost 2 bases, J lost 3 bases, and 10 bases lay in between. The CDR3 runs to 15 residues.

The J gene is TRBJ1-2, the V gene TRBV7-9, with D maybe TRBD1 (6 bases). The CDR3 spans 14 residues. Germline V gene sequence: CDR1 SEHNR, CDR2 FQNEAQ (reference sequence). Trimming left V 3 bases short and J 5 bases short, with 13 bases between. The CDR3 sequence: CASSFTGWSYGYTF. CDR3 sequence (DNA): TGTGCCAGCAGCTTCACAGGGTGGAGTTATGGCTACACCTTC.

The J gene is TRBJ1-3, the V gene TRBV29-1, with 9 bases identical to TRBD1. V lost 6 bases to trimming and J lost 3 bases; unmatched junction nucleotides: 12. This CDR3 comprises 16 residues. CDR1 SQVTM and CDR2 ANQGSEA come from the germline V gene. In DNA form, the CDR3 reads TGCAGCGTAAGACTTCAGAACAGGGGGCTTGGAAACACCATATATTTT. Amino acids: CSVRLQNRGLGNTIYF.